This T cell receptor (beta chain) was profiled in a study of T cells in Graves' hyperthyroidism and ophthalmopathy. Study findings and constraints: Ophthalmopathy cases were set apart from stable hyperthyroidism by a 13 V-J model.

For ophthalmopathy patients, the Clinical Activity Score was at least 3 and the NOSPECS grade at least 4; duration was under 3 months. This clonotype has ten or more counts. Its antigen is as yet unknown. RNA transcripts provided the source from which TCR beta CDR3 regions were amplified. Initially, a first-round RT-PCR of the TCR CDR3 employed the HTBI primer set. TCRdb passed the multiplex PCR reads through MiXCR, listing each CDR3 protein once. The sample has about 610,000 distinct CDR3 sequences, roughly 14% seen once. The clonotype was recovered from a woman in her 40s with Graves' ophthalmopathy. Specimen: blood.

CDR3 DNA: TGTGCCAGCAGTGCCCTCGGGACAGAACTATACGAGCAGTACTTC. It codes for CASSALGTELYEQYF. The J gene is TRBJ2-7, the V gene TRBV28, with TRBD1 matching 7 bases. Germline CDR1 and CDR2: MDHEN and SYDVKM. Trimming removed 5 bases from V and 4 bases from J; junction bases left unmatched: 11. CDR3 length: 15 residues.